This entry describes one T cell receptor beta chain. No antigen is known for it. The PCR was carried out with 60 Vbeta primers and 13 Jbeta primers. Repertoires were generated with immunoSEQ multiplex PCR, while TCRdb's copy carries only in-frame clones and drops some. The table shows roughly 120,000 clones, with approximately 78% occurring only once. This CDR3 contains 16 residues. Per germline, CDR1 MGHRA and CDR2 YSYEKL. V was pared by 2 bases and J by 4 bases, with 9 bases of the junction left unmatched. The data originate from a study of cytomegalovirus exposure and HLA in healthy donors. Unrecorded immune exposure was likely among donors, who were nominally healthy when sampled. Study-level results: Overall, roughly 170 TCR beta chains were annotated as cytomegalovirus-associated.

This TCR was sampled from a man between 40 and 49 years old in good health and CMV-seronegative. The sample taken for sequencing was PBMCs. V gene TRBV4-1 combines with J gene TRBJ2-7, with 9 positions matching TRBD1. The CDR3 nucleotides read TGCGCCAGCAGCCAACCTCCCGGGACAGGGTCTTACGAGCAGTACTTC. Amino acid sequence: CASSQPPGTGSYEQYF.